This TCR beta chain was documented in a study of PD-1 blockade in classical Hodgkin lymphoma. The time point denotes: cycle 4 day 1 (C4D1), after six to seven weeks of nivolumab. Following autologous stem cell transplantation, relapse occurred in every patient, and exposure to brentuximab vedotin varied. Reported best responses ranged across complete response, partial response or progressive disease. The repertoire was sequenced with immunoSEQ multiplex PCR; TCRdb's copy has only in-frame clones and lacks some. The table records 99,000 or so clones, approximately 90% of them present only once. General observations from the study: CD8+ TCR diversity did not rise significantly by C4D1, unlike CD4+.

The germline gives CDR1 SGHTA, CDR2 FQGNSA. V lost 2 bases and J 8 bases, leaving 12 bases between the germline ends. The CDR3 has 13 amino acids. About this clone itself: Antigen specificity is unknown.

Sequenced material: peripheral blood mononuclear cells (PBMCs), taken before the fourth cycle of nivolumab. The clonotype was recovered from a human donor with classical Hodgkin lymphoma. The chain links TRBV7-2 to TRBJ1-2, with D unclear. CDR3 loop: CASSLRTTGGYTF. DNA for the CDR3: TGTGCCAGCAGCTTAAGGACGACGGGAGGCTACACCTTC.